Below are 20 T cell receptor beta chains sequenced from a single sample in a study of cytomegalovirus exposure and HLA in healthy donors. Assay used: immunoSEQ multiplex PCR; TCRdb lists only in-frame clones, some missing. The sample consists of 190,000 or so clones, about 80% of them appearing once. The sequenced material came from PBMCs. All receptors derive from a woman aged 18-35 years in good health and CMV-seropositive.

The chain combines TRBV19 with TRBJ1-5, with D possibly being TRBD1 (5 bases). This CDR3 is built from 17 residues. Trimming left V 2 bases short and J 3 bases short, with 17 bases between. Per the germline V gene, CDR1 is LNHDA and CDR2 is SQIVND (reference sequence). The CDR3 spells CASSINRGTQNNQPQHF. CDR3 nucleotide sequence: TGTGCCAGTAGTATAAATCGGGGGACGCAAAACAATCAGCCCCAGCATTTT.

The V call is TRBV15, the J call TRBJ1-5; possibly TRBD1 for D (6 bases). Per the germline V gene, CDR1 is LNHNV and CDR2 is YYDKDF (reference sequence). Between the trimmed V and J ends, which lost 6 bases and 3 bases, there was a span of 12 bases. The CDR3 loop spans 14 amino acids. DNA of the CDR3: TGTGCCACCAGGCCAAGGGGGTTCAATCAGCCCCAGCATTTT. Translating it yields CATRPRGFNQPQHF.

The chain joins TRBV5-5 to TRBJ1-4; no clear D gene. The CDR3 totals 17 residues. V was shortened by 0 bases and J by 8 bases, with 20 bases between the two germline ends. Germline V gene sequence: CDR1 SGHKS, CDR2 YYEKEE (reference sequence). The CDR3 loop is CASSLGHLSRAGEKLFF. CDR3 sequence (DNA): TGTGCCAGCAGCTTGGGGCATTTGAGCCGAGCGGGGGAAAAACTGTTTTTT.

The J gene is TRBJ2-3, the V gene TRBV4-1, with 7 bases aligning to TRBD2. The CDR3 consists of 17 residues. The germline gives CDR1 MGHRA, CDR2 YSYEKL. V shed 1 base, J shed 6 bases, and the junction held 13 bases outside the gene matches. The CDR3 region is CASSQAGGSSSGDTQYF. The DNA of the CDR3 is TGCGCCAGCAGCCAAGCGGGAGGCTCGTCGTCGGGTGATACGCAGTATTTT.

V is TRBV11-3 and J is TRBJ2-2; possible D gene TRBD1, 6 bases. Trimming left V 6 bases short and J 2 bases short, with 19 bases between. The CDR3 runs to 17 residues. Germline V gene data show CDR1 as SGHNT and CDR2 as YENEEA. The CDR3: CASRLFTGLGNTGELFF. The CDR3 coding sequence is TGTGCCAGCAGGCTATTTACAGGGCTGGGTAACACCGGGGAGCTGTTTTTT.

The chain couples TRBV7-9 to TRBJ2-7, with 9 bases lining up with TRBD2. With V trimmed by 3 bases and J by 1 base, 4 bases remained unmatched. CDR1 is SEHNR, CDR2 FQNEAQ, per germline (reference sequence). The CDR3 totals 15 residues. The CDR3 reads CASSFLAGSSYEQYF. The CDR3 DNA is TGTGCCAGCAGCTTTCTAGCGGGGAGTTCCTACGAGCAGTACTTC.

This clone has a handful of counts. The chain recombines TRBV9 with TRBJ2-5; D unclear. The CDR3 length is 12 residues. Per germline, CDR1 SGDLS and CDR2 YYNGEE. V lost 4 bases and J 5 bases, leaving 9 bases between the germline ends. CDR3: CASSPGWETQYF. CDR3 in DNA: TGTGCCAGCAGCCCGGGTTGGGAGACCCAGTACTTC.

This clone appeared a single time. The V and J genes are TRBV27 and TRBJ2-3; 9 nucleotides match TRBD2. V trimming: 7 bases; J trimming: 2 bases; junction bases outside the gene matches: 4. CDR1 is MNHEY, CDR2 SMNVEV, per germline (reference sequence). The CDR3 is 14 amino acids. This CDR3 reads CASTSGDITDTQYF. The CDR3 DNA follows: TGTGCCAGCACTAGCGGGGACATCACAGATACGCAGTATTTT.

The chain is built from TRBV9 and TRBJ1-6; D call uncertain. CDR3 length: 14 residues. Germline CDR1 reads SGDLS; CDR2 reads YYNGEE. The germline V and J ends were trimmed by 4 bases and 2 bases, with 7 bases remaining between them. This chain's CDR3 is CASSLVPYNSPLHF. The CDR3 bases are TGTGCCAGCAGCCTCGTCCCCTATAATTCACCCCTCCACTTT. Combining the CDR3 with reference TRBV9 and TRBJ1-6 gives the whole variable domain DSGVTQTPKHLITATGQRVTLRCSPRSGDLSVYWYQQSLDQGLQFLIQYYNGEERAKGNILERFSAQQFPDLHSELNLSSLELGDSALYFCASSLVPYNSPLHFGNGTRLTVT.

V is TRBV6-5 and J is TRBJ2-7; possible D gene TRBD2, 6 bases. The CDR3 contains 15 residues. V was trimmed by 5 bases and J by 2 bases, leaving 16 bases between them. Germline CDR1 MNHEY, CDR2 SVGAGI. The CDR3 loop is CASSGGGRDPYEQYF. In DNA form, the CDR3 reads TGTGCCAGCAGTGGGGGAGGAAGGGATCCCTACGAGCAGTACTTC.

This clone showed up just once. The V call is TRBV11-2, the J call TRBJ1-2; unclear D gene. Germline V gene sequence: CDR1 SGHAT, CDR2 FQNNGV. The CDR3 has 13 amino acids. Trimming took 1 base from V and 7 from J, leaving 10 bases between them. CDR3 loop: CASSLAGLSGYTF. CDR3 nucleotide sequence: TGTGCCAGCAGCTTAGCGGGGTTGTCTGGCTACACCTTC.

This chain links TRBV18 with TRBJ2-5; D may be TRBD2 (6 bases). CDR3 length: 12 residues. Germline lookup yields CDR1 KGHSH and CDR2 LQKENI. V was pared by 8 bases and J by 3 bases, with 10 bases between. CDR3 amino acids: CASAGSKETQYF. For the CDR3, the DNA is TGTGCCAGCGCCGGGAGTAAAGAGACCCAGTACTTC.

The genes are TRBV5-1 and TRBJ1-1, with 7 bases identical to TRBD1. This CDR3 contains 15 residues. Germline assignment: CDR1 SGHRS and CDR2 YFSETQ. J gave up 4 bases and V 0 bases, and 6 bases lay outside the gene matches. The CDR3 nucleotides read TGCGCCAGCAGCTTGGGGACAGGTCAAGGCACTGAAGCTTTCTTT. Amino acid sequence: CASSLGTGQGTEAFF.

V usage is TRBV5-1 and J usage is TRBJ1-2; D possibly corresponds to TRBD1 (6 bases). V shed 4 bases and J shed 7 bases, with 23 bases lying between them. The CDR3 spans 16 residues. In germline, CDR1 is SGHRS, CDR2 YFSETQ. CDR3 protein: CASSLPRGSLKRGYTF. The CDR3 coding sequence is TGCGCCAGCAGCCTCCCAAGGGGGTCGCTAAAACGTGGCTACACCTTC.

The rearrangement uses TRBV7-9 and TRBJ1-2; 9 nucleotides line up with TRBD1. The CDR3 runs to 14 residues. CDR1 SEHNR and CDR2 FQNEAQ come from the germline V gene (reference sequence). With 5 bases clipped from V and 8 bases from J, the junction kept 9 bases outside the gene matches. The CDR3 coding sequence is TGTGCCAGCAGCCGGGACAGGGTAGCGGGCGGCTACACCTTC. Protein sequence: CASSRDRVAGGYTF.

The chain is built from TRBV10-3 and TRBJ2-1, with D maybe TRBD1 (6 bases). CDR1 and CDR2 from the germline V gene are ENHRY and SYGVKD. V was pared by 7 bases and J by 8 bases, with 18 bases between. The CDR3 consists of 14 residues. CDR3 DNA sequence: TGTGCCATCAAACCGAGCGTAGGGGGTGATGAGCAGTTCTTC. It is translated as CAIKPSVGGDEQFF.

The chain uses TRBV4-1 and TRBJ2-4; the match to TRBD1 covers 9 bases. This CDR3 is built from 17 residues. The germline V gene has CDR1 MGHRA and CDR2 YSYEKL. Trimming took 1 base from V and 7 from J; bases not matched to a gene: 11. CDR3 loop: CASSQAGTGGVLNIQYF. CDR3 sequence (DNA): TGCGCCAGCAGCCAAGCGGGCACAGGGGGCGTTCTGAACATTCAGTACTTC.

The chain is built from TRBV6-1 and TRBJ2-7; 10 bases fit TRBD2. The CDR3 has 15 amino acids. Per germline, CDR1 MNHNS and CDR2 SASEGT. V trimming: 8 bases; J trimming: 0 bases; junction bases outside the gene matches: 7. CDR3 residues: CASLVAGGSSYEQYF. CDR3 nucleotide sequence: TGTGCCAGCTTGGTAGCGGGGGGCTCCTCCTACGAGCAGTACTTC.

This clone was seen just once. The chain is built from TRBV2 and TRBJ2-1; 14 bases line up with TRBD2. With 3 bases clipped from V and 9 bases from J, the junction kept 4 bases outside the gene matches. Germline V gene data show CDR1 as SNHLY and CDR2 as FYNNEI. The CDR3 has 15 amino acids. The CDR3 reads CASSEGLAGVIEQFF. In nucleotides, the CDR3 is TGTGCCAGCAGTGAGGGACTAGCGGGGGTCATTGAGCAGTTCTTC.

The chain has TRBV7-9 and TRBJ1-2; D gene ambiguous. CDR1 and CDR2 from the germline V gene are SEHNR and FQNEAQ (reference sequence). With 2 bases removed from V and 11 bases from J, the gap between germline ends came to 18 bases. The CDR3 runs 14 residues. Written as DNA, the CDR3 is TGTGCCAGCAGCTTAACGGCAGGCCGGGGTGGTTACACCTTC. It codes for CASSLTAGRGGYTF.